This is a list of T cell receptor beta chains from one sample in a study of shared clonotypes between healthy human individuals. Generated by immunoSEQ multiplex PCR, the TCRdb table keeps only in-frame clones and is missing some. The sample yields approximately 240,000 clones, 50% to 80% seen once. Specimen: memory CD4+ T cells sorted from blood. These receptors originate from a young man in good health. CDR3s include the opening cysteine and the closing phenylalanine or tryptophan. The D gene is left open where the match is weak. The size of a clone is reported for some rows only, either as once, few or many, or as a class for expanded clones.

TRBJ2-7,TRBV9,TRBD1,.,CASSPTGAPYEQYF,TGTGCCAGCAGCCCGACAGGGGCCCCCTACGAGCAGTACTTC
TRBJ2-1,TRBV30,.,few,CAWSAGGKGEQFF,TGTGCCTGGAGCGCAGGGGGGAAGGGTGAGCAGTTCTTC
TRBJ1-1,TRBV7-9,.,few,CASSFVGSTEAFF,TGTGCCAGCAGCTTTGTAGGGAGTACTGAAGCTTTCTTT
TRBJ1-2,TRBV9,.,.,CASSVATNYRAGYTF,TGTGCCAGCAGCGTAGCGACCAACTACCGAGCGGGCTACACCTTC
TRBJ2-7,TRBV19,TRBD2,.,CASSRSAGSSYEQYF,TGTGCCAGTAGTCGGTCAGCGGGGAGCTCCTACGAGCAGTACTTC
TRBJ2-3,TRBV5-1,.,few,CASSLRTESTDTQYF,TGCGCCAGCAGCTTACGGACAGAAAGCACAGATACGCAGTATTTT
TRBJ2-3,TRBV7-2,.,.,CASSLGPITDTQYF,TGTGCCAGCAGCTTAGGCCCAATAACCGATACGCAGTATTTT
TRBJ2-1,TRBV28,TRBD2,.,CASTPSGLAGGSYEQFF,TGTGCCAGCACCCCCTCGGGACTAGCGGGAGGGTCCTATGAGCAGTTCTTC
TRBJ2-1,TRBV6-1,.,few,CASSGGYKQFF,TGTGCCAGCAGTGGCGGGTACAAGCAGTTCTTC
TRBJ2-4,TRBV28,.,.,CASSLPGAKNIQYF,TGTGCCAGCAGTTTGCCGGGGGCCAAAAACATTCAGTACTTC
TRBJ2-7,TRBV6-5,TRBD1,few,CASRWTGGDEQYF,TGTGCCAGCAGATGGACAGGGGGCGACGAGCAGTACTTC
TRBJ1-2,TRBV5-1,TRBD1,.,CASRNVGTGVQGYTF,TGCGCCAGCAGAAATGTCGGGACAGGGGTTCAAGGCTACACCTTC
TRBJ2-3,TRBV29-1,.,.,CSVEGPEGTQYF,TGCAGCGTTGAAGGACCTGAGGGTACGCAGTATTTT
TRBJ2-1,TRBV7-8,.,few,CASSSLGQVVWDEQFF,TGTGCCAGCAGCTCGTTAGGACAAGTGGTGTGGGATGAGCAGTTCTTC
TRBJ2-5,TRBV11-2,.,once,CASSRGTGWQETQYF,TGTGCCAGCAGCCGGGGAACGGGATGGCAAGAGACCCAGTACTTC
TRBJ1-3,TRBV19,.,.,CASTESGNTIYF,TGTGCCAGTACCGAGTCTGGAAACACCATATATTTT
TRBJ1-4,TRBV30,TRBD1,.,CAWSMDRGENEKLFF,TGTGCCTGGAGTATGGACAGGGGGGAGAATGAAAAACTGTTTTTT
TRBJ2-7,TRBV6-5,TRBD1,.,CASSYFDRVDEQYF,TGTGCCAGCAGTTACTTTGACAGGGTCGACGAGCAGTACTTC
TRBJ2-7,TRBV14,.,few,CASSAGFGQYF,TGTGCCAGCAGCGCAGGCTTTGGGCAGTACTTC
TRBJ2-1,TRBV18,.,many,CASSPQGGPYNEQFF,TGTGCCAGCTCACCACAGGGGGGACCCTACAATGAGCAGTTCTTC
TRBJ2-3,TRBV5-5,.,.,CASSVLSGSSTDTQYF,TGTGCCAGCAGCGTCCTAAGCGGGTCTAGCACAGATACGCAGTATTTT
TRBJ2-7,TRBV11-3,.,.,CASSHGISYEQYF,TGTGCCAGCAGCCATGGGATTTCCTACGAGCAGTACTTC
TRBJ2-2,TRBV12-5,.,once,CASGAGLNTGELFF,TGTGCTAGTGGTGCCGGACTGAACACCGGGGAGCTGTTTTTT
TRBJ2-7,TRBV28,.,.,CASSSSYREFYEQYF,TGTGCCAGCAGTTCCTCCTACAGGGAATTCTACGAGCAGTACTTC
TRBJ2-1,TRBV27,.,.,CASSFQRPPSYNEQFF,TGTGCCAGCAGTTTTCAAAGACCCCCATCCTACAATGAGCAGTTCTTC
TRBJ2-5,TRBV5-1,.,.,CASSLGQREETQYF,TGCGCCAGCAGCTTGGGGCAGAGAGAAGAGACCCAGTACTTC
TRBJ1-2,TRBV6-5,.,.,CASRRATGYYGYTF,TGTGCCAGCAGGCGCGCGACAGGATACTATGGCTACACCTTC
TRBJ2-1,TRBV5-4,TRBD2,.,CASSTGLAGSNEQFF,TGTGCCAGCAGCACTGGACTAGCGGGGTCCAATGAGCAGTTCTTC
TRBJ1-1,TRBV5-1,.,.,CASSSIGLEGTEAFF,TGCGCCAGCAGCTCAATTGGGTTGGAGGGCACTGAAGCTTTCTTT
TRBJ1-2,TRBV28,TRBD1,.,CASSINRGLDYGYTF,TGTGCCAGCAGTATCAACAGGGGGCTGGACTATGGCTACACCTTC
TRBJ1-2,TRBV7-8,.,.,CASSLVSLSDGYTF,TGTGCCAGCAGCTTAGTTTCCCTCTCTGATGGCTACACCTTC
TRBJ2-5,TRBV2,TRBD1,many,CASSTRRQGAAGAQYF,TGTGCCAGCAGTACCAGAAGACAGGGGGCAGCGGGGGCCCAGTACTTC
TRBJ2-2,TRBV28,.,once,CASSLKRELFF,TGTGCCAGCAGTTTAAAGAGGGAGCTGTTTTTT
TRBJ2-7,TRBV14,.,few,CASNRGPLYEQYF,TGTGCCAGCAATCGAGGGCCCTTGTACGAGCAGTACTTC